A single T cell receptor beta chain is shown here with its context. This clonotype was found a few times. The specificity of this receptor is unknown. No much larger clonotype is one base removed from it; base qualities were not supplied. Library preparation employed 5' RACE. The sample was run on an Illumina HiSeq 2500. A second PCR of about 7 to 12 cycles was run with a J-beta primer mix and a sample-barcoded 5' primer. Each TCR beta cDNA molecule received a unique molecular identifier from a template-switch 5' adaptor carrying 12 random nucleotides. At least 2.5 million CDR3-containing paired-end reads were obtained from each sample. All of the RNA was converted into first-strand cDNA using the Mint cDNA synthesis kit, with a TRBC-specific oligonucleotide serving as the primer. Following uracil-DNA glycosylase treatment, a first 18-cycle PCR with universal primers M1SS and BC2_uni_R was performed on all cDNA. Processing in the source paper ran as follows. Each sample was normalized by randomly selecting 1 million high-quality reads, each carrying a distinct molecular identifier. Reads with shared molecular identifiers were discarded instead of being binned into consensus sequences. MiTCR, set to a Q25 quality threshold and the strictest error-elimination algorithm, was used for CDR3 identification, clonotype clustering and error correction. A nonparametric unseen species model with Euler transformation was used to estimate a lower bound on total TCR beta diversity. Clones were called with MiXCR by TCRdb after fastp trimmed the public reads at Q25, and only in-frame beta chains were retained. Identical CDR3 protein sequences are pooled into one entry, listed with their most common genes and DNA. The V and J calls shown here were made by TCRdb, not taken from the authors' results. The sample table holds around 1,000,000 distinct CDR3 sequences, of which about 23% were seen once. Around 0.75% of the sample is in the top ten clones.

This record comes from a study of blood T cells in healthy people across ages (dated by TCRdb to about 2015). Broadly, across the study: In model experiments, roughly one uniquely barcoded TCR beta cDNA molecule per two T cells was captured by template switching. Two additional independent replicas of 1 million unique cDNA reads from the same blood draw were analyzed for two donors (one aged 18 to 29 and one aged 80 or older). Using deep sequencing normalized with unique cDNA molecular identifiers, the study measured how TCR beta repertoire diversity changes with age. Four age groups were formed from the donors: young (average approximately 15 years), middle-aged (around 39), aged (approximately 60) and long-lived (approximately 78). The paper's findings and limits, for the study overall: As age increased, observed TCR beta diversity per million T cells dropped in a roughly linear way, and a significant reduction was already evident by age roughly 36. Bulk unsorted PBMC profiling prevented conclusive comparison of naive and antigen-experienced compartments. The CMV infection status of donors was not known, potentially confounding age-related changes in expanded clonotypes. Total diversity estimates from one million sequenced T cells were considered lower bounds and underestimates. The percentage of naive T cells measured by flow cytometry correlated strongly with observed TCR beta diversity. Compared with the aged group, more naive CD4+ T cells, fewer expanded clones and increased TCR diversity were shown by the long-lived group, suggesting age selection.

From the cysteine up to the phenylalanine, the CDR3 has a length of 13 residues. Only the CDR3 part of the read is kept: 39 bases, read in frame from the first base. As encoded in the germline V gene (reference sequence), CDR1 is PRHDT while CDR2 is FYEKMQ. Between the V and J ends, shortened by 5 bases and 3 bases respectively, the junction contains 11 bases. Systemically healthy Caucasian individuals from Russia, over 30 in total and aged roughly 6 to 90 years, were included as donors. Each donor gave roughly 9.5 milliliters of peripheral blood, collected into EDTA-treated Vacutainer tubes. PBMCs were isolated by Ficoll-Paque density-gradient centrifugation, with at least 7 million obtained per sample. Total RNA was extracted from PBMCs with Trizol reagent, with at least 5 micrograms obtained per sample. The percentages of naive CD45RAhigh/CD27high T cells were determined by flow cytometry on a PBMC aliquot from every donor.

These same records also appear under a second study, on T cells of mothers and their children. Looking at the second paper: Nine systemically healthy Caucasian individuals served as donors, namely three mothers together with their six children. cDNA synthesis consumed the entire amount of extracted RNA, loaded at around 1.4 ug RNA in each 15 ul reaction. In the second PCR, sample barcodes and 2-4 random nucleotides were introduced via the M1S primer. More than 9 million TCR beta CDR3 reads were obtained from each mother, and about 3 million reads were obtained from each child. Thymic selection shapes the output of TCR recombination in a similar way in related and unrelated pairs, and inherited differences have a minor effect. Normalized repertoire overlap was always found to be slightly, but never significantly, higher in related mother-child pairs than in unrelated mother-child pairs. With a sensitivity of about 100 clones per million clonotypes, no persistent microchimeric T cell clones were detected. The study used deep NGS to compare TCR beta repertoires of mothers and children, seeking features distinguishing related mother-child pairs from unrelated individuals. Mothers averaged roughly 40 +/- 4 years of age and children averaged around 10 +/- 4 years. After adapters were ligated using NEBNext reagents, the libraries underwent 100+100 nt paired-end sequencing on an Illumina HiSeq 2000. Mother and child libraries were prepared a month apart and sequenced in separate runs to prevent cross-contamination. Each donor had between about 500,000 and 2,100,000 distinct TCR beta clonotypes identified. Naive TCR beta clonotypes were estimated from low-frequency clonotypes matched to each donor's FACS-determined naive share, without sorting.

Sequenced material: blood. The chain was built from TRBV13 and TRBJ2-7, with the D gene uncertain. The TCR comes from a girl aged 2-10 years in good health. The DNA reads TGTGCCAGCAGCGTGGGCAGGAACTACGAGCAGTACTTC. Its coded protein is CASSVGRNYEQYF.